This TCR beta chain came from a study of prognosis after radiotherapy for stage I lung cancer. Study at large: In total, roughly 13 men and several women took part as patients, aged roughly 53 to 95 with a median of 74.5 years. SBRT radiotherapy comprised 3 to 5 fractions at a biologically effective dose of at least 100 Gy.

This CDR3 has 13 amino acids. Trimming cost V 7 bases and J 9 bases, with 13 bases left between them. Germline CDR1 is SNHLY and CDR2 is FYNNEI. This clonotype was counted many times. Its antigen is not known. Two-round multiplex PCR on genomic DNA was the method by which TCR beta CDR3 was amplified. Specific primers for each TRBV and TRBJ gene were what first-round PCR used. Via MiXCR, TCRdb re-called the multiplex PCR reads, giving one row per CDR3 protein. The sample consists of more than 25,000 distinct CDR3 sequences, approximately 30% of them appearing once. Whole-study findings and limits: Patients' TRBV and TRBJ gene usage reportedly differed by presence or absence of metastases.

The rearrangement uses TRBV2 and TRBJ1-6; no clear D. The clonotype comes from a donor over 45 with non-small cell lung cancer. The sample was PBMCs, taken before or after stereotactic body radiation therapy (not recorded which). The CDR3 DNA follows: TGTGCCAGCAATCGGGCAGACCGTTCACCCCTCCACTTT. Translating it yields CASNRADRSPLHF.